This TCR beta chain was captured in a study of blood T cell repertoires in COVID-19. Overall study context: Material from acute and convalescent COVID-19 was sourced from the United States, Italy and Spain. Sources were T cells, B-cell-depleted T cells, or PBMCs; the material itself was cDNA or gDNA.

As originally analysed: Nucleated cell number was recorded as an estimate derived from reference gene primer amplification. The repertoire was sequenced with immunoSEQ multiplex PCR; TCRdb's copy has only in-frame clones and lacks some. V, J and clone size were drawn from that table, and D and trimming were deduced from the DNA. The sample has roughly 100,000 clones, 80% to 90% seen once. Germline V lookup: CDR1 SGHTA, CDR2 FQGNSA. V lost 6 bases and J lost 4, with 21 bases in between. The CDR3 is 16 residues long. Recruited during active infection, patients (from Seattle) were subsequently followed longitudinally.

This TCR derives from a man older than 75 with COVID-19, enrolled during active disease. Sequences were obtained from peripheral blood. V and J are TRBV7-2 and TRBJ2-5; D possibly corresponds to TRBD2 (6 bases). The CDR3 DNA is TGTGCCAGCAGGTCTAACGCGGGAACGCGAGGAGAGACCCAGTACTTC. This encodes CASRSNAGTRGETQYF.